Detailed here is one T cell receptor beta chain. V lost 5 bases to trimming and J lost 1 base; unmatched junction nucleotides: 10. CDR1 is LNHDA, CDR2 SQIVND, per germline (reference sequence). The CDR3 is 16 residues long. Source study methods: Reference gene primer amplification gave nucleated cell count estimates. Assay used: immunoSEQ multiplex PCR; TCRdb lists only in-frame clones, some missing. D and trimming come from the DNA, and the V and J calls and clone size come from that table. The data show tens of thousands of clones, around nine tenths seen once. These data originate in a study of blood T cell repertoires in COVID-19. For the study at large: Samples taken during acute and convalescent COVID-19 were collected in the United States, Italy and Spain. PBMCs, B-cell-depleted T cells, or T cells were the source of the cDNA or gDNA that made up the material.

This sequence joins TRBV19 and TRBJ2-5; 7 bases map to TRBD2. This TCR came from a human donor in a cohort sampled during active COVID-19. Input material: peripheral blood. The CDR3 region is CASSLEGGRFQETQYF. CDR3 DNA: TGTGCCAGTAGTTTGGAGGGAGGGAGGTTCCAAGAGACCCAGTACTTC.